This T cell receptor beta chain was retrieved from a study of PD-L1 blockade in urothelial cancer. Study information: In the patient group, about 85% of the roughly 29 were males with bladder-origin urothelial cancer. Prior chemotherapy in patients spanned 0 to 3 regimens. The study recovered a median of 141,255 T cells per blood sample.

On this clone itself: The antigen remains unidentified.

Assay used: immunoSEQ multiplex PCR; TCRdb lists only in-frame clones, some missing. This sample has tens of thousands of clones, with 84% found just once. Time point described: pretreatment peripheral blood. V shed 2 bases and J shed 0 bases, with 8 bases lying between them. Germline V gene lookup returns CDR1 SGHTA and CDR2 FQGNSA. The CDR3 is 15 residues long. Regarding the study as a whole: Tumor-associated clones in blood expanded more at 3 weeks in durable-benefit patients.

This sequence joins TRBV7-2 and TRBJ1-5, with D hard to call. The sample here was PBMCs, taken around atezolizumab (anti-PD-L1) treatment. The receptor's source is a man aged 60-69 years with urothelial cancer. CDR3 nucleotides: TGTGCCAGCAGCTTATTCGGGGATAGCAATCAGCCCCAGCATTTT. This encodes CASSLFGDSNQPQHF.